The 31 T cell receptor beta chains in this list originate from one sample, sequenced in a study of blood T cell repertoires in COVID-19. The protocol was immunoSEQ multiplex PCR, while the TCRdb copy is restricted to in-frame clones and leaves out a portion. The sample gives about 130,000 clones, about 89% of which show up once; approximately 4.5% is in the top ten. The sample consisted of peripheral blood. These receptors came from a man in his sixties with COVID-19, enrolled during active disease.

J is TRBJ1-2 and V is TRBV18, with TRBD1 matching 10 bases. Germline V gene lookup returns CDR1 KGHSH and CDR2 LQKENI. CDR3 length: 17 residues. V trimming: 5 bases; J trimming: 0 bases; junction bases outside the gene matches: 9. The DNA for the CDR3 is TGTGCCAGCTCATTACGACAGGGGGCTAACCCTAACTATGGCTACACCTTC. It codes for CASSLRQGANPNYGYTF.

The chain joins TRBV5-1 to TRBJ2-1; possible D gene TRBD2, 6 bases. Per the germline V gene, CDR1 is SGHRS and CDR2 is YFSETQ. There are 18 residues in the CDR3. V was trimmed by 1 base and J by 6 bases, leaving 23 bases between them. CDR3 nucleotide sequence: TGCGCCAGCAGCTTGAAACCCGCGGGGCCCCTTTTGGCCAATGAGCAGTTCTTC. As protein: CASSLKPAGPLLANEQFF.

The V and J genes are TRBV9 and TRBJ2-5, with 10 bases that match TRBD2. The CDR3 has 18 residues. Germline V gene lookup returns CDR1 SGDLS and CDR2 YYNGEE. The junction had 15 bases not matched to a gene; V was cut back by 0 bases and J by 7 bases. The CDR3 DNA follows: TGTGCCAGCAGCGTAGAGGCTAGCGGGGGACCCGGGGCCGGGACCCAGTACTTC. Amino acids: CASSVEASGGPGAGTQYF.

The chain carries TRBV29-1 and TRBJ1-2, with D hard to call. This CDR3 is built from 12 residues. V lost 1 base, J lost 4 bases, and 7 bases lay in between. Germline V lookup: CDR1 SQVTM, CDR2 ANQGSEA. CDR3: CSVEVGSYGYTF. Written as DNA, the CDR3 is TGCAGCGTTGAAGTTGGCAGCTATGGCTACACCTTC.

Concerning this clone itself: A junction boundary mismatches the germline segment, possibly from a read error. This sequence joins TRBV10-3 and TRBJ1-6; 7 positions match TRBD1. Germline V gives CDR1 ENHRY, CDR2 SYGVKD. CDR3 length equals 9 residues. CDR3 in DNA: TGTGCCACCCGCACACAGGGGCCTTTT. It translates to CATRTQGPF.

The chain recombines TRBV7-3 with TRBJ2-2; weak D call: TRBD1 (5 bases). Looked up from germline, CDR1 is SGHTA and CDR2 is FQGTGA. V lost 6 bases to trimming and J lost 2 bases, with 13 bases between them. The CDR3 is made up of 15 amino acids. This CDR3 is CASSRGDLNTGELFF. The CDR3 DNA is TGTGCCAGCAGTAGGGGCGACCTTAACACCGGGGAGCTGTTTTTT.

The rearrangement uses TRBV19 and TRBJ2-3, with 8 bases fitting TRBD1. Trimming took 10 bases from V and 0 from J; bases not matched to a gene: 6. Germline CDR1 reads LNHDA; CDR2 reads SQIVND (reference sequence). The CDR3 contains 14 residues. The CDR3 sequence is CATGQGPSTDTQYF. For the CDR3, the DNA is TGTGCCACTGGACAGGGCCCTAGCACAGATACGCAGTATTTT.

V usage is TRBV30 and J usage is TRBJ1-1; D gene ambiguous. The CDR3 loop spans 11 amino acids. Per germline, CDR1 GTSNPN and CDR2 SVGIG (reference sequence). V lost 2 bases, J lost 9 bases, and 10 bases lay in between. The CDR3 DNA is TGTGCCTGGAGTAGGAGGCACCAAGCTTTCTTT. Translation: CAWSRRHQAFF.

This clone was counted once. The chain joins TRBV6-2 or TRBV6-3 to TRBJ2-5; TRBD2 might be the D (6 bases). The CDR3 covers 15 residues. The V gene's germline CDR1 is MNHEY and CDR2 SVGEGT. The V gene lost 4 bases and the J gene lost 2 bases, with 14 bases spanning the gap. As DNA, the CDR3 is TGTGCCAGCAGTTCCCTTCGGGGGTTACAAGAGACCCAGTACTTC. Its translation is CASSSLRGLQETQYF.

V is TRBV7-2 and J is TRBJ1-1; D not certain. The CDR3 is 15 residues long. V was clipped by 8 bases and J by 2 bases, with 18 bases between them. The germline V gene encodes CDR1 SGHTA and CDR2 FQGNSA. The CDR3 here is CASSRSGGSNTEAFF. CDR3 nucleotides: TGTGCCAGCTCCAGGTCTGGCGGGAGTAACACTGAAGCTTTCTTT.

The chain recombines TRBV4-3 with TRBJ2-1, with D maybe TRBD2 (6 bases). This CDR3 spans 13 amino acids. Deletions cut 8 bases from V and 4 bases from J, with 12 bases between. CDR1 and CDR2 (germline): LGHNA, YSLEER. CDR3 in amino acids: CASSSGGYNEQFF. The CDR3 DNA reads TGCGCCAGCTCGTCCGGGGGTTACAATGAGCAGTTCTTC.

This clone was counted a single time. J is TRBJ2-2 and V is TRBV7-9, with D perhaps matching TRBD2 (6 bases). Per the germline V gene, CDR1 is SEHNR and CDR2 is FQNEAQ (reference sequence). V lost 5 bases and J lost 5, with 18 bases in between. This CDR3 has 16 amino acids. The CDR3 DNA follows: TGTGCCAGCAGCCTGGAGGGGCAGGGCTATACCGGGGAGCTGTTTTTT. It translates to CASSLEGQGYTGELFF.

This clone came up once. V and J are TRBV28 and TRBJ2-7; possibly TRBD1 for D (6 bases). Trimming removed 3 bases from V and 3 bases from J, with 15 bases in between. Germline lookup yields CDR1 MDHEN and CDR2 SYDVKM. The CDR3 runs to 15 residues. Written as DNA, the CDR3 is TGTGCCAGCAGTTTCCCACAGGGAACGAGCTACGAGCAGTACTTC. As protein: CASSFPQGTSYEQYF.

V usage is TRBV4-2 and J usage is TRBJ1-4; 7 nucleotides line up with TRBD1. Per the germline V gene, CDR1 is LGHNA and CDR2 is YNFKEQ. The CDR3 is made up of 15 amino acids. J was trimmed by 0 bases and V by 2 bases; bases with no gene match: 0. The CDR3 DNA follows: TGTGCCAGCAGCCAAACAGGGGCAACTAATGAAAAACTGTTTTTT. Translated: CASSQTGATNEKLFF.

This rearrangement joins TRBV7-9 to TRBJ2-1, with 11 positions matching TRBD2. V was pared by 1 base and J by 6 bases, with 2 bases of the junction left unmatched. The CDR3 runs to 15 residues. Germline values: CDR1 SEHNR, CDR2 FQNEAQ (reference sequence). Here the CDR3 reads CASSLGLAGINEQFF. Written as DNA, the CDR3 is TGTGCCAGCAGCTTAGGACTAGCGGGGATCAATGAGCAGTTCTTC.

The chain carries TRBV19 and TRBJ1-3; TRBD1 matches at 8 bases. CDR1 LNHDA and CDR2 SQIVND come from the germline V gene (reference sequence). CDR3 length: 15 amino acids. The ends lost 3 bases at V and 8 bases at J; junction bases unmatched: 9. CDR3 protein: CASSIDRGPRDTIYF. DNA for the CDR3: TGTGCCAGTAGTATCGACAGGGGCCCCCGAGACACCATATATTTT.

The CDR3: CASSLDLEDTQYF. The CDR3 nucleotides read TGTGCCAGCAGCTTAGACTTGGAGGATACGCAGTATTTT. This chain connects TRBV7-2 to TRBJ2-3; D is unresolved. The V gene's germline CDR1 is SGHTA and CDR2 FQGNSA. The germline V and J ends were trimmed by 1 base and 6 bases, with 8 bases remaining between them. This CDR3 has 13 residues. Complete variable domain (other parts from reference TRBV7-2 and TRBJ2-3): GAGVSQSPSNKVTEKGKDVELRCDPISGHTALYWYRQSLGQGLEFLIYFQGNSAPDKSGLPSDRFSAERTGGSVSTLTIQRTQQEDSAVYLCASSLDLEDTQYFGPGTRLTVL.

This clone was seen more than once but under ten times. The J gene is TRBJ2-2, the V gene TRBV4-3; D might be TRBD1 (5 bases). The germline V gene has CDR1 LGHNA and CDR2 YSLEER. V was trimmed by 0 bases and J by 0 bases, leaving 11 bases between them. CDR3 size: 17 residues. The CDR3 DNA reads as TGCGCCAGCAGCCAAGATCCGGCAGGGCCGAACACCGGGGAGCTGTTTTTT. It translates to CASSQDPAGPNTGELFF.

V gene TRBV3-1 (or the pseudogene TRBV3-2) combines with J gene TRBJ1-1, with D possibly TRBD1 on 6 matching bases. Germline CDR1 LGHDT, CDR2 YNNKEL (reference sequence). CDR3 length: 15 residues. Trimming took 3 bases from V and 7 from J, leaving 18 bases between them. The CDR3 sequence: CASSQFPGEGGEAFF. Here the CDR3 DNA reads TGTGCCAGCAGCCAGTTCCCAGGGGAAGGGGGTGAAGCTTTCTTT.

V usage is TRBV5-6 and J usage is TRBJ1-3, with TRBD1 matching 9 bases. The CDR3 is 16 amino acids. With V trimmed by 4 bases and J by 4 bases, 9 bases remained unmatched. Germline lookup yields CDR1 SGHDT and CDR2 YYEEEE. CDR3 sequence reads: CASSNSKDRGGNTIYF. CDR3 DNA sequence: TGTGCCAGCAGCAATTCCAAGGACAGGGGAGGAAACACCATATATTTT.

The V and J genes are TRBV11-2 and TRBJ1-6; no definite D call. Germline CDR1 and CDR2: SGHAT and FQNNGV. V gave up 2 bases and J gave up 6 bases, with 17 bases separating them. CDR3 size: 17 residues. The CDR3 reads CASSLRSIREVNSPLHF. CDR3 nucleotides: TGTGCCAGCAGCTTACGTAGCATCCGGGAGGTTAATTCACCCCTCCACTTT.

The chain couples TRBV19 to TRBJ1-5; perhaps TRBD1 as D (6 bases). The CDR3 runs 18 residues. From germline, CDR1 is LNHDA and CDR2 SQIVND (reference sequence). Trimming left V 3 bases short and J 0 bases short, with 18 bases between. CDR3: CASSISRGGRTSNQPQHF. The DNA of the CDR3 is TGTGCCAGTAGTATTTCGAGGGGGGGGCGAACTAGCAATCAGCCCCAGCATTTT.

The chain combines TRBV27 with TRBJ1-1, with TRBD1 matching 7 bases. The CDR3 is 13 residues long. Germline values: CDR1 MNHEY, CDR2 SMNVEV (reference sequence). The junction had 8 bases not matched to a gene; V was cut back by 8 bases and J by 5 bases. The CDR3 sequence is CASGRDRDTEAFF. The CDR3 DNA reads as TGTGCCAGCGGACGTGACAGGGATACTGAAGCTTTCTTT.

J is TRBJ2-2 and V is TRBV13; 9 bases align to TRBD1. Trimming removed 4 bases from V and 1 base from J; junction bases left unmatched: 4. The CDR3 totals 16 residues. CDR1 and CDR2 (germline): PRHDT, FYEKMQ (reference sequence). CDR3 residues: CASSWNRGQNTGELFF. The CDR3 DNA sequence: TGTGCCAGCAGCTGGAACAGGGGGCAGAACACCGGGGAGCTGTTTTTT.

V gene TRBV2 combines with J gene TRBJ2-6; no clear D. V was trimmed by 4 bases and J by 8 bases, leaving 9 bases between them. Germline CDR1 is SNHLY and CDR2 is FYNNEI. The CDR3 has 13 amino acids. Written as DNA, the CDR3 is TGTGCCAGCAGTGCCCAGGTAACCAACGTCCTGACTTTC. Translated: CASSAQVTNVLTF.

The chain has TRBV7-9 and TRBJ2-3, with 8 bases that match TRBD1. The ends lost 4 bases at V and 2 bases at J; junction bases unmatched: 5. The CDR3 is made up of 15 amino acids. The germline V gene encodes CDR1 SEHNR and CDR2 FQNEAQ (reference sequence). As DNA, the CDR3 is TGTGCCAGCAGCTCCACAGGGGGAGCCACAGATACGCAGTATTTT. It translates to CASSSTGGATDTQYF.

This chain connects TRBV6-5 to TRBJ2-1; the match to TRBD2 covers 11 bases. V dropped 6 bases and J dropped 7; count of bases not matched to a gene: 8. The CDR3 contains 15 residues. CDR1 and CDR2 (germline): MNHEY, SVGAGI. DNA of the CDR3: TGTGCCAGCAGATTAGCGGGGGGGACGGGAAATGAGCAGTTCTTC. Its protein is CASRLAGGTGNEQFF.

This chain joins TRBV11-2 and TRBJ2-1; 8 bases map to TRBD2. Trimming removed 5 bases from V and 13 bases from J; junction bases left unmatched: 13. CDR3 length: 14 residues. Germline CDR1 and CDR2: SGHAT and FQNNGV. The CDR3 nucleotides are TGTGCCAGCAGCCGCGACGGGGGGGCCGGGGACCAGTTCTTC. Translating it yields CASSRDGGAGDQFF.

The V gene is TRBV3-1 (or the pseudogene TRBV3-2), the J gene TRBJ1-2; TRBD1 might be the D (6 bases). There are 14 residues in the CDR3. Per the germline V gene, CDR1 is LGHDT and CDR2 is YNNKEL (reference sequence). V was cut by 5 bases and J by 1 base, with 11 bases left in between. This chain's CDR3 is CASSAFRGNYGYTF. For the CDR3, the DNA is TGTGCCAGCAGCGCCTTCAGGGGTAACTATGGCTACACCTTC.

This rearrangement joins TRBV25-1 to TRBJ2-7; D perhaps matches TRBD2 (5 bases). V lost 7 bases, J lost 3 bases, and 13 bases lay in between. From germline, CDR1 is MGHDK and CDR2 SYGVNS. This CDR3 spans 13 amino acids. CDR3 sequence reads: CASMAAAHYEQYF. DNA for the CDR3: TGTGCCAGCATGGCAGCGGCTCACTACGAGCAGTACTTC.

On this clone: Within the sample, other DNA sequences also encode this same CDR3. The chain joins TRBV9 to TRBJ1-3; D possibly corresponds to TRBD1 (5 bases). V lost 2 bases and J 4 bases, leaving 10 bases between the germline ends. CDR1 SGDLS and CDR2 YYNGEE come from the germline V gene. CDR3 size: 14 residues. CDR3 loop: CASSVQGSGNTIYF. The CDR3 nucleotides are TGTGCCAGCAGCGTTCAGGGTTCGGGAAACACCATATATTTT.